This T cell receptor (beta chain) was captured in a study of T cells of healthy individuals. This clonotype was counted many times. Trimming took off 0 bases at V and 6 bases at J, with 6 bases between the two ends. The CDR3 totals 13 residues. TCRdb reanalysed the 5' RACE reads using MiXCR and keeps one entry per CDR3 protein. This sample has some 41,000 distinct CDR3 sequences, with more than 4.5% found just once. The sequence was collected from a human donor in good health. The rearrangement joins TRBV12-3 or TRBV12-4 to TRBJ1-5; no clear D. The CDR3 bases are TGTGCCAGCAGTTTAGCGAGGACTCAGCCCCAGCATTTT. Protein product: CASSLARTQPQHF.